The rows below give T cell receptor beta chains drawn from one sample of a study of blood T cell repertoires in COVID-19. Some clones are missing from TCRdb's copy, which holds only in-frame ones; the method was immunoSEQ multiplex PCR. The table records 30,000 to 40,000 clones, approximately 80% of them present only once. The specimen sequenced was peripheral blood. All receptors derive from a human donor in a cohort sampled during active COVID-19. Both conserved end residues are trimmed from each CDR3. The order of the fields is V gene, CDR3 protein.

>TRBV7-8
ASSLFLAVAVADTQY
>TRBV2
ASSELVVAF
>TRBV28
ASSKTGFRLGNTIY
>TRBV7-9
ASSPDGGSTDTQY
>TRBV19
ASCGDRSSYNEQF
>TRBV10-1
ASSETGTSGYT
>TRBV5-1
ASSLGGSLPEQF
>TRBV6-1
ASSEAGGGNSPLH
>TRBV7-9
ASSLVGSAELF
>TRBV5-4
ASTASDRKDTQY
>TRBV27
ASSLSNGGRAETQY
>TRBV14
ASSQDLVGSPYNEQF
>TRBV6-4
ASSESPGGGNGYT
>TRBV19
ASSISLLAGGNEQF
>TRBV5-4
ASSSGTSGRAINEQF
>TRBV5-5
ASSLDELGLKNIQY
>TRBV6-4
ASSYPPYEQY
>TRBV6-2/TRBV6-3
ASSSPRTSGSYEQY
>TRBV5-5
ASSLQGAYEQY
>TRBV21-1
ASSKGGGQDSGNTIY
>TRBV3-1/TRBV3-2
ASSQRSVAGIGANVLT
>TRBV7-2
ASSLMGPRREQY
>TRBV30
ACQGTVANYGYT
>TRBV15
ATSRDTGVIYEQY
>TRBV28
ASRPQGAPEAF
>TRBV6-5
ASKPGQFYEQY
>TRBV11-1
ASSLALRSGEQY
>TRBV5-6
ASSLRKGLTLTYNEQF
>TRBV18
ASSPQGGNQPQH
>TRBV28
ASSLSRSNTDTQY
>TRBV7-8
ASSLPTGGADEKLF
>TRBV5-1
ASSPGDSNEKLF
>TRBV10-3
AISEPSVNTEAF
>TRBV23-1
ASSQLEFPNTEAF
>TRBV6-5
ASRGRQGDGSPLH
>TRBV28
ASMGVWARDIQY
>TRBV7-9
ASSFLGQPNEKLF
>TRBV4-3
ASSQDSLAGVSDTQY
>TRBV27
ASRVHLEREDQETQY
>TRBV7-2
ASSAQGLAGNNEQF
>TRBV6-6
ASSYSLAHEQF
>TRBV4-3
ASSQAAKRGNTGELF
>TRBV9
ASSVEVRGGFNEQF
>TRBV15
ATSTRTGTHEQY
>TRBV19
ASSMRDSNQPQH
>TRBV29-1
SGVPGQRTDTQY
>TRBV9
ASSEGGYNSPLH
>TRBV12-3/TRBV12-4
ASSLNRQQY
>TRBV5-1
ASSLEGGPDTQY
>TRBV30
AWSVDRVNSPLH
>TRBV11-2
ASSSLRAKNIQY
>TRBV28
ASSSLGGNTEAF
>TRBV28
ASTANYGYT
>TRBV4-2
ASSLSGQLYNEQF